The 29 T cell receptor beta chains in this list originate from one sample, sequenced in a study of PD-L1 blockade in urothelial cancer. Indicated time point: peripheral blood 6 weeks after treatment start. The repertoire was sequenced with immunoSEQ multiplex PCR; TCRdb's copy has only in-frame clones and lacks some. The table lists around 48,000 clones, approximately 83% of them singletons. The sequences come from PBMCs, collected around atezolizumab (anti-PD-L1) treatment. Source of these receptors: a man aged 55-75 years with urothelial cancer.

This clone was detected only a few times. The V gene is TRBV28, the J gene TRBJ1-5; 9 positions match TRBD1. The CDR3 loop spans 15 amino acids. J gave up 2 bases and V 7 bases, and 6 bases lay outside the gene matches. Germline assignment: CDR1 MDHEN and CDR2 SYDVKM. CDR3 in amino acids: CASTSTGGGNQPQHF. For the CDR3, the DNA is TGTGCCAGCACCTCCACAGGGGGCGGCAATCAGCCCCAGCATTTT.

This clone was counted a single time. V is TRBV11-2 and J is TRBJ2-2; TRBD2 matches at 10 bases. The CDR3 length is 19 residues. Germline CDR1 is SGHAT and CDR2 is FQNNGV. The trim removed 5 bases at V and 1 base at J, leaving 13 bases unmatched. The CDR3 is CASSRSPSIAGGNTGELFF. The CDR3, as DNA: TGTGCCAGCAGCCGTTCCCCCTCGATAGCGGGGGGGAACACCGGGGAGCTGTTTTTT.

This clone was counted only a few times. The rearrangement links TRBV7-2 to TRBJ2-1; TRBD2 is a possible D gene (7 bases). The germline V and J ends were trimmed by 4 bases and 0 bases, with 10 bases remaining between them. This CDR3 is 15 amino acids long. Per the germline V gene, CDR1 is SGHTA and CDR2 is FQGNSA. In DNA form, the CDR3 reads TGTGCCAGCAGCTCGGGGGGCCCCTCCTACAATGAGCAGTTCTTC. It encodes CASSSGGPSYNEQFF.

The chain recombines TRBV5-1 with TRBJ1-1, with D perhaps matching TRBD1 (5 bases). CDR1 SGHRS and CDR2 YFSETQ come from the germline V gene. There are 15 residues in the CDR3. V lost 0 bases to trimming and J lost 0 bases, with 9 bases between them. The CDR3 DNA follows: TGCGCCAGCAGCTTGGAGGGGACTCTGAACACTGAAGCTTTCTTT. Its protein is CASSLEGTLNTEAFF.

The chain recombines TRBV6-5 with TRBJ1-5; D gene ambiguous. Germline-derived CDR1 and CDR2 are MNHEY and SVGAGI. The V gene lost 6 bases and the J gene lost 0 bases, with 12 bases spanning the gap. The length of the CDR3 is 15 residues. This CDR3 is CASRRTRDSNQPQHF. CDR3 DNA sequence: TGTGCCAGCAGGCGAACCCGAGATAGCAATCAGCCCCAGCATTTT.

The chain recombines TRBV18 with TRBJ2-1; possibly TRBD2 for D (6 bases). The V gene lost 0 bases and the J gene lost 9 bases, with 6 bases spanning the gap. The germline V gene has CDR1 KGHSH and CDR2 LQKENI. There are 12 residues in the CDR3. CDR3 region: CASSPPGGEQFF. CDR3 coding DNA: TGTGCCAGCTCACCACCGGGGGGTGAGCAGTTCTTC.

This sequence joins TRBV6-5 and TRBJ1-6; 8 bases match TRBD1. The CDR3 runs to 16 residues. The germline CDR1 and CDR2 sequences are MNHEY and SVGAGI. V was clipped by 2 bases and J by 8 bases; unmatched bases: 8. The CDR3 DNA sequence: TGTGCCAGCAGTTACGAATTCCGGACAGGGTATTCACCCCTCCACTTT. This gives the protein CASSYEFRTGYSPLHF.

The chain has TRBV6-4 and TRBJ1-6; perhaps TRBD1 as D (6 bases). The CDR3 spans 15 residues. Trimming left V 3 bases short and J 7 bases short, with 13 bases between. Germline-derived CDR1 and CDR2 are MRHNA and SNTAGT. The CDR3 sequence is CASSERPGTNSPLHF. The DNA for the CDR3 is TGTGCCAGCAGTGAAAGGCCAGGGACAAATTCACCCCTCCACTTT.

The rearrangement uses TRBV7-2 and TRBJ1-1, with a tentative D call TRBD1 (6 bases). Germline CDR1 SGHTA, CDR2 FQGNSA. The CDR3 extends over 14 amino acids. V shed 6 bases and J shed 5 bases, with 16 bases lying between them. As DNA, the CDR3 is TGTGCCAGCAGGTCCGGAACAGGGCGAACTGAAGCTTTCTTT. Protein product: CASRSGTGRTEAFF.

V gene TRBV7-9 combines with J gene TRBJ1-4; weak D call: TRBD1 (6 bases). V shed 2 bases and J shed 8 bases, with 15 bases lying between them. This CDR3 comprises 15 residues. CDR1 is SEHNR and CDR2 is FQNEAQ in the germline V gene (reference sequence). The CDR3 bases are TGTGCCAGCAGCTTAATCCAGGGGAATCGGGAAAAACTGTTTTTT. It encodes CASSLIQGNREKLFF.

V is TRBV7-9 and J is TRBJ1-1; D call uncertain. This CDR3 region has 13 residues. Trimming took 1 base from V and 11 from J, leaving 14 bases between them. Germline V gene sequence: CDR1 SEHNR, CDR2 FQNEAQ (reference sequence). CDR3 sequence: CASSLVAPSRAFF. The DNA of the CDR3 is TGTGCCAGCAGCTTAGTTGCACCCTCCCGGGCTTTCTTT.

The V gene is TRBV6-9, the J gene TRBJ1-4; 8 bases agree with TRBD1. The CDR3 loop spans 15 amino acids. Germline CDR1 is MNHGY and CDR2 is SVAAGI. V shed 3 bases, J shed 6 bases, and the junction held 6 bases outside the gene matches. This chain's CDR3 is CASSYGQGGDEKLFF. In nucleotides, the CDR3 is TGTGCCAGCAGTTACGGACAGGGAGGAGATGAAAAACTGTTTTTT.

J is TRBJ2-5 and V is TRBV20-1; D gene unclear. The ends were cut back, 5 bases at V and 7 bases at J, with 11 bases in the middle. Germline CDR1 DFQATT, CDR2 SNEGSKA (reference sequence). The CDR3 length is 11 residues. In DNA, the CDR3 is TGCAGTGCTGACCACCGAGGGACCCAGTACTTC. This codes for CSADHRGTQYF.

CDR3 loop: CASSQVRVDRVNEKLFF. As DNA, the CDR3 is TGCGCCAGCAGCCAAGTGAGAGTCGACAGGGTTAATGAAAAACTGTTTTTT. The chain combines TRBV4-1 with TRBJ1-4; 7 bases are a match to TRBD1. This CDR3 contains 17 residues. Germline-derived CDR1 and CDR2 are MGHRA and YSYEKL. The trim removed 1 base at V and 4 bases at J, leaving 9 bases unmatched.

CDR3 protein: CASSFSQGSTGELFF. In DNA form, the CDR3 reads TGTGCCAGCAGCTTTTCGCAGGGTAGCACCGGGGAGCTGTTTTTT. This chain joins TRBV7-2 and TRBJ2-2; the D gene is possibly TRBD1 (5 bases). The CDR3 runs 15 residues. The ends were cut back, 3 bases at V and 4 bases at J, with 12 bases in the middle. Germline CDR1 is SGHTA and CDR2 is FQGNSA.

V is TRBV4-3 and J is TRBJ2-5, with TRBD2 as a possible D gene (7 bases). Trimming took off 1 base at V and 1 base at J, with 16 bases between the two ends. The germline gives CDR1 LGHNA, CDR2 YSLEER. The CDR3 sequence is 17 residues long. This chain's CDR3 is CASSQAQGRGSQETQYF. CDR3 nucleotides: TGCGCCAGCAGCCAAGCCCAGGGGCGGGGGTCCCAAGAGACCCAGTACTTC.

The J gene is TRBJ2-4, the V gene TRBV10-1; 7 bases agree with TRBD2. The CDR3 totals 14 residues. CDR1 WNHNN and CDR2 SYGVQD come from the germline V gene (reference sequence). Trimming at V came to 5 bases and at J to 8 bases, leaving 9 bases not matched to a gene. The CDR3 DNA sequence: TGCGCCAGCAGTACCCGGGGAAGCGGGGACATTCAGTACTTC. Translating gives CASSTRGSGDIQYF.

The V gene is TRBV7-2, the J gene TRBJ1-1; a weak D match, TRBD1 (5 bases). Germline V gene data show CDR1 as SGHTA and CDR2 as FQGNSA. V lost 1 base to trimming and J lost 3 bases, with 12 bases between them. The CDR3 contains 15 residues. CDR3: CASSLELQGDTEAFF. DNA for the CDR3: TGTGCCAGCAGCTTAGAACTCCAAGGGGACACTGAAGCTTTCTTT. The variable domain in full, with the rest retrieved from reference TRBV7-2 and TRBJ1-1, is GAGVSQSPSNKVTEKGKDVELRCDPISGHTALYWYRQSLGQGLEFLIYFQGNSAPDKSGLPSDRFSAERTGGSVSTLTIQRTQQEDSAVYLCASSLELQGDTEAFFGQGTRLTVV.

This clone was observed a handful of times. The chain combines TRBV6-6 with TRBJ2-7, with a tentative D call TRBD1 (6 bases). The CDR3 has 15 residues. Germline V CDR1 and CDR2: MNHNY, SVGAGI (reference sequence). V shed 4 bases and J shed 0 bases, with 13 bases lying between them. CDR3: CASSSPGHSSYEQYF. CDR3 DNA sequence: TGTGCCAGCAGTTCTCCGGGACATAGCTCCTACGAGCAGTACTTC.

The chain employs TRBV5-5 and TRBJ1-1; D is unresolved. This CDR3 has 14 residues. From germline, CDR1 is SGHKS and CDR2 YYEKEE (reference sequence). Trimming removed 2 bases at V and 1 base at J, with 9 bases between. The chain's CDR3 is CASSFIAKNTEAFF. The CDR3 DNA is TGTGCCAGCAGCTTCATAGCGAAGAACACTGAAGCTTTCTTT. Drawing the rest from reference TRBV5-5 and TRBJ1-1, the complete variable domain is DAGVTQSPTHLIKTRGQQVTLRCSPISGHKSVSWYQQVLGQGPQFIFQYYEKEERGRGNFPDRFSARQFPNYSSELNVNALLLGDSALYLCASSFIAKNTEAFFGQGTRLTVV.

This chain links TRBV5-8 with TRBJ1-2; D call uncertain. The CDR3 is 15 residues long. V was cut by 1 base and J by 2 bases, with 12 bases left in between. CDR1 SGHTS and CDR2 YDEGEE come from the germline V gene. This chain's CDR3 is CASSLRPAVNYGYTF. The DNA for the CDR3 is TGTGCCAGCAGCTTGAGGCCGGCGGTAAACTATGGCTACACCTTC.

The chain employs TRBV5-1 and TRBJ2-1; D is uncertain. Germline lookup yields CDR1 SGHRS and CDR2 YFSETQ. CDR3 length: 13 amino acids. The ends were cut back, 0 bases at V and 5 bases at J, with 6 bases in the middle. CDR3 in DNA: TGCGCCAGCAGCTTGGGGCGGAACAATGAGCAGTTCTTC. Its protein is CASSLGRNNEQFF.

V gene TRBV6-1 combines with J gene TRBJ1-5, with TRBD1 identical over 7 bases. Per the germline V gene, CDR1 is MNHNS and CDR2 is SASEGT. The CDR3 is 15 residues long. Trimming took 6 bases from V and 2 from J; bases not matched to a gene: 7. CDR3 amino acids: CASSVDRAGNQPQHF. The CDR3 bases are TGTGCCAGCAGCGTCGACAGGGCTGGCAATCAGCCCCAGCATTTT.

The V and J genes are TRBV19 and TRBJ1-2, with D possibly being TRBD1 (5 bases). V was clipped by 7 bases and J by 2 bases, with 17 bases between them. This CDR3 is 15 amino acids long. CDR1 and CDR2 from the germline V gene are LNHDA and SQIVND (reference sequence). In nucleotides, the CDR3 is TGTGCCAGTACCTTACAGGCGCACCCCAACTATGGCTACACCTTC. Translation: CASTLQAHPNYGYTF.

This clone appeared once. The chain links TRBV11-2 to TRBJ2-5; TRBD1 aligns across 7 bases. V was pared by 4 bases and J by 5 bases, with 10 bases of the junction left unmatched. Germline V gene sequence: CDR1 SGHAT, CDR2 FQNNGV. The CDR3 has 15 amino acids. The CDR3 DNA reads TGTGCCAGCAGCTCCAGGGGGACCAACGGGGAGACCCAGTACTTC. Protein product: CASSSRGTNGETQYF.

This clone was observed a few times. The chain joins TRBV28 to TRBJ1-6; D perhaps matches TRBD1 (5 bases). The germline CDR1 and CDR2 sequences are MDHEN and SYDVKM. The CDR3 runs to 15 residues. V lost 6 bases and J 10 bases, leaving 19 bases between the germline ends. This chain's CDR3 is CASRLGAGNTSPLHF. DNA for the CDR3: TGTGCCAGCAGGCTAGGGGCAGGGAATACCTCACCCCTCCACTTT.

The chain joins TRBV4-1 to TRBJ1-3, with 8 nucleotides matching TRBD1. The CDR3 is 15 residues long. After removal of 3 bases from V and 2 bases from J, the junction contained 3 bases not matched to a gene. The germline gives CDR1 MGHRA, CDR2 YSYEKL. The CDR3 region is CASSQAGQAGNTIYF. CDR3 bases: TGCGCCAGCAGCCAGGCGGGACAGGCTGGAAACACCATATATTTT.

The chain is built from TRBV11-3 and TRBJ1-1; 9 bases match TRBD1. After removal of 4 bases from V and 8 bases from J, the junction contained 2 bases not matched to a gene. Germline V gene data show CDR1 as SGHNT and CDR2 as YENEEA. The CDR3 contains 12 residues. CDR3 DNA sequence: TGTGCCAGCAGCTACAGGGGGCCCGAAGCTTTCTTT. Amino acid sequence: CASSYRGPEAFF.

This clone has just one count. The V call is TRBV4-3, the J call TRBJ2-3, with a tentative D call TRBD1 (6 bases). Germline V gene sequence: CDR1 LGHNA, CDR2 YSLEER. This CDR3 comprises 15 residues. The ends were cut back, 4 bases at V and 5 bases at J, with 16 bases in the middle. The CDR3 spells CASSPQTTGGDTQYF. CDR3 sequence (DNA): TGCGCCAGCAGCCCTCAGACGACAGGAGGAGATACGCAGTATTTT.